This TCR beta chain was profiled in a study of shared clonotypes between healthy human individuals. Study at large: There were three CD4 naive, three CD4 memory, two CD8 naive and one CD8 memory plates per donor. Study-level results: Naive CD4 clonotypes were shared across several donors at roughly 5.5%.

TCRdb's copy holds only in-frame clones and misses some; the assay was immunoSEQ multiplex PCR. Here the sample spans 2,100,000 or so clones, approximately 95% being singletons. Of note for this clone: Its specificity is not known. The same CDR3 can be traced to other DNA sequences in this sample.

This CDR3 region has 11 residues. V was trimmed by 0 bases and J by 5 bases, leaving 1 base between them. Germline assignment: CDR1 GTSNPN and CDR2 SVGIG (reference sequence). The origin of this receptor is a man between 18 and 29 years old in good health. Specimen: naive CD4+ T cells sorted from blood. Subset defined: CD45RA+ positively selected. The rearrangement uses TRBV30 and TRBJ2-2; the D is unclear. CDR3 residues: CAWSVTGELFF. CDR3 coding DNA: TGTGCCTGGAGTGTTACCGGGGAGCTGTTTTTT.